The T cell receptor beta chain under discussion was sequenced for a study of blood T cells in healthy people across ages. Across the whole study: Template switching captured about one barcoded beta molecule per two T cells. Study-wide results and limits: A strong correlation between TCR beta diversity and naive T cell percentage was seen.

There were healthy Caucasian individuals from Russia, aged roughly 6 to 95, serving as donors. The authors extracted at least 5 micrograms of total RNA per sample. Per germline, CDR1 SQVTM and CDR2 ANQGSEA. The CDR3 has 13 amino acids. V was cut by 6 bases and J by 3 bases, with 14 bases left in between. On this clonotype itself: The antigen is unknown.

PCR was performed a second time for about 6 to 11 cycles using a sample-barcoded 5' primer and a J-beta primer mix. TCRdb redid the calling of the 5' RACE reads with MiXCR, one entry per CDR3 protein. Counted here are approximately 1.5 million distinct CDR3 sequences, around 40% occurring once; the ten biggest clones make up under 5%. This TCR was recovered from a woman under 30 in good health. The sequenced sample consisted of blood. This chain joins TRBV29-1 and TRBJ1-2; perhaps TRBD1 as D (5 bases). The CDR3 protein is CSVPAGRDYGYTF. DNA of the CDR3: TGCAGCGTCCCAGCAGGGAGGGACTATGGCTACACCTTC.